This T cell receptor (beta chain) emerged from a study of blood T cells in healthy people across ages. Study-wide results and caveats: TCR beta diversity correlated strongly with naive T cell percentage.

At least 6.5 million PBMCs were isolated per sample. Per sample, extraction of total RNA gave at least 5.5 micrograms in every case. With regard to this clonotype: Antigen: not known.

Sample-barcoded 5' priming and a J-beta primer mix drove a second PCR of about 6 to 11 cycles. TCRdb independently ran MiXCR on the 5' RACE reads; one entry per CDR3 protein. The profile shows some 900,000 distinct CDR3 sequences, under 50% of them singletons. Trimming left V 2 bases short and J 1 base short, with 11 bases between. The germline V gene has CDR1 SGHTA and CDR2 FQGNSA. This CDR3 is 15 amino acids long. Sample: blood. The genes are TRBV7-2 and TRBJ2-5; D call uncertain. The sequence derives from a man aged 30 to 39 in good health. This chain's CDR3 is CASSLSPASQETQYF. The CDR3 bases are TGTGCCAGCAGCTTATCCCCCGCCTCCCAAGAGACCCAGTACTTC.